This TCR beta chain was captured in a study of T cells in Graves' hyperthyroidism and ophthalmopathy. What was amplified from RNA transcripts were TCR beta CDR3 regions. An initial round of RT-PCR targeting the TCR CDR3 relied on the HTBI primer set. Each CDR3 protein is one row after TCRdb ran MiXCR on the multiplex PCR reads. This repertoire shows some 440,000 distinct CDR3 sequences, 15% to 19% found once; its top ten account for 7.5% to 8%. This clonotype has a count of ten or more. V was shortened by 6 bases and J by 4 bases, with 15 bases between the two germline ends. CDR3 length: 14 amino acids.

This receptor was identified in a woman aged 18-29 years with Graves' hyperthyroidism. The sample comprised blood. The gene calls are TRBV12-3 or TRBV12-4 and TRBJ2-5; maybe TRBD2 (6 bases). The CDR3 loop reads CASSSIGDSETQYF. DNA of the CDR3: TGTGCCAGCAGCTCGATCGGGGACTCAGAGACCCAGTACTTC.